The next 25 T cell receptor beta chains were all read from a single sample in a study of tissue T cells after allogeneic stem cell transplantation. Measured with immunoSEQ multiplex PCR; TCRdb has only the in-frame clones, and not every one. The data hold several thousand clones, with roughly 47% observed a single time. Documented time point: mouse harvest day 7 after allogeneic transplant. The graft held 10^6 splenic CD5+ T cells and 10^7 T-cell-depleted bone marrow cells. The sequencing input was lymph node tissue. Receptors originate from a female BALB/c mouse given C57BL/6 T cells with graft-versus-host disease after an allogeneic hematopoietic cell transplant.

This clone was detected only a few times. Mouse gene names and germline throughout. The read ends 1 residue early relative to the CDR3; the germline J gene fills the gap. This chain links TRBV2 with TRBJ2-3, with TRBD2 matching 8 bases. CDR1 is LGHNA and CDR2 is YSYQKL in the germline V gene. The ends lost 3 bases at V and 0 bases at J; junction bases unmatched: 8. The CDR3 runs to 17 residues. CDR3 DNA (partial): TGTGCCAGCAGCCATGCTTACTGGGGGACTAGTGCAGAAACGCTGTAT. Its protein is CASSHAYWGTSAETLY. In full, the CDR3 is CASSHAYWGTSAETLYF.

This clone has only a few counts. Gene names and germline match the mouse. The read stops 1 residue short of the end of the CDR3; the missing end is completed from the germline J gene. The J gene is TRBJ1-1, the V gene TRBV5, with D possibly being TRBD1 (5 bases). Germline V lookup: CDR1 LGHNA, CDR2 YNLKQL (reference sequence). The CDR3 is 15 residues long. The V end lost 0 bases, the J end lost 0 bases, and 8 bases lay between the germline ends. CDR3 sequence reads: CASSQDGGSNTEVFF. Partial CDR3 DNA: TGTGCCAGCAGCCAAGATGGGGGGTCAAACACAGAAGTCTTC.

This clone was observed a handful of times. Gene names follow the mouse nomenclature. The CDR3 bases that were read are TGTGCCAGCAGTCTCGACTGGGGAGCAAACACCGGGCAGCTCTAC. It translates to CASSLDWGANTGQLY. The entire CDR3 protein reads CASSLDWGANTGQLYF. The chain combines TRBV24 with TRBJ2-2; 8 bases match TRBD2. The CDR3 end is not reached by the read, which stops 1 residue before it; the germline J gene fills it in. This CDR3 is built from 16 residues. Germline loops: CDR1 KGHTA, CDR2 FRNEEI. The V gene end was trimmed by 3 bases and the J gene end by 0 bases; junction bases not matched to a gene: 3.

As regards this clone: Any gene name here is a mouse gene name. The CDR3 end lies 1 residue beyond the end of the read and is filled in from the germline J gene. This sequence joins TRBV1 and TRBJ2-4; D is perhaps TRBD1 or TRBD2 (5 bases each). The ends were cut back, 3 bases at V and 0 bases at J, with 7 bases in the middle. CDR1 and CDR2 (germline): NSQYPW, LRSPGD (reference sequence). The CDR3 has 14 residues. The sequenced CDR3 bases are TGCACCTGCAGTGCTGGGGCTAGTCAAAACACCTTGTAC. Residues: CTCSAGASQNTLY. The full CDR3 sequence reads CTCSAGASQNTLYF.

A word on this clone: Gene names follow the mouse nomenclature. Read coverage stops 1 residue before the CDR3 terminus; the germline J gene supplies the remainder. V usage is TRBV15 and J usage is TRBJ1-1, with TRBD1 identical over 7 bases. The germline CDR1 and CDR2 sequences are SGHND and FRSKSL. The V gene end was trimmed by 6 bases and the J gene end by 1 base; junction bases not matched to a gene: 5. The CDR3 totals 14 residues. The sequenced CDR3 bases are TGTGCCAGCAGGGGGGACAGAATAAACACAGAAGTCTTC. Translating gives CASRGDRINTEVF. The whole CDR3 sequence is CASRGDRINTEVFF.

This clone qualifies as medium-sized (0.01 to 0.1%). The germline and genes are mouse ones. The observed sequence ends 1 residue before the CDR3 terminus, with the missing tail filled in from the germline J gene. This chain connects TRBV16 to TRBJ2-5; 7 positions agree with TRBD2. The germline V gene has CDR1 SGHSA and CDR2 FRNQAP. V was clipped by 3 bases and J by 0 bases; unmatched bases: 0. The CDR3 length is 14 residues. Partial CDR3 DNA: TGTGCAAGCAGCTTCTGGGGGAACCAAGACACCCAGTAC. This gives the protein CASSFWGNQDTQY. The whole CDR3 region reads CASSFWGNQDTQYF.

Note on this clone: Gene labels here are mouse ones. Read coverage stops 1 residue before the CDR3 terminus; the germline J gene supplies the remainder. The rearrangement uses TRBV12-2 and TRBJ1-2; D is unresolved. V lost 1 base and J 0 bases, leaving 5 bases between the germline ends. This CDR3 contains 13 residues. Germline CDR1 and CDR2: SGHLS and HYDKME. The covered CDR3 bases are TGTGCCAGCTCTCTGACTGCAAACTCCGACTACACC. Translated: CASSLTANSDYT. The whole CDR3 protein reads CASSLTANSDYTF.

With regard to this clone: The gene names given are mouse names. From the germline J gene comes the end of the CDR3, since the read stops 1 residue before it. V and J are TRBV31 and TRBJ2-1, with D uncertain. The CDR3 loop spans 12 amino acids. Per germline, CDR1 GKSSPN and CDR2 SITVG. V was trimmed by 1 base and J by 6 bases, leaving 7 bases between them. The CDR3 DNA, read in part, is TGTGCCTGGAGTCCCTCCTCTGCTGAGCAGTTC. Translated: CAWSPSSAEQF. The whole CDR3 sequence reads CAWSPSSAEQFF.

This clone showed up just a few times. These gene names are mouse names. The sequenced fragment ends 1 residue before the CDR3 boundary, so the rest is inferred from the germline J gene. The V gene is TRBV3, the J gene TRBJ1-1; D is undetermined. Germline V gene lookup returns CDR1 SNHLY and CDR2 FYNGKV (reference sequence). CDR3 length: 11 amino acids. V was pared by 4 bases and J by 5 bases, with 5 bases between. The CDR3 loop is CASSSNTEVFF. Incomplete CDR3 DNA: TGTGCCAGCAGCTCAAATACAGAAGTCTTC.

This clone was observed a few times. All gene names here are mouse names. CDR3 DNA (partial): TGTGCCAGCAGTGAGGACAGGGGCGGCCAAGACACCCAGTAC. Translated: CASSEDRGGQDTQY. The whole CDR3 is CASSEDRGGQDTQYF. The chain couples TRBV13-3 to TRBJ2-5; 9 bases agree with TRBD1. The read gets to within 1 residue of the CDR3 end, and the germline J gene fills in the rest. Germline V gene sequence: CDR1 NNHDY, CDR2 SYVADS. The CDR3 spans 15 residues. The junction had 3 bases not matched to a gene; V was cut back by 2 bases and J by 2 bases.

This clone has only a few counts. All gene names here are mouse names. The read finishes 1 residue shy of the CDR3 end, and the germline J gene is used to complete it. The chain couples TRBV3 to TRBJ1-4; no firm D call. Between the trimmed V and J ends, which lost 5 bases and 5 bases, there was a span of 6 bases. The CDR3 is 12 residues long. CDR1 is SNHLY, CDR2 FYNGKV, per germline (reference sequence). The sequenced CDR3 bases are TGTGCCAGCAGCCCCAGGAACGAAAGATTATTT. It encodes CASSPRNERLF. The CDR3 reads in full as CASSPRNERLFF. Full variable domain (remainder filled in from reference TRBV3 and TRBJ1-4): GPKVLQIPSHQIIDMGQMVTLNCDPVSNHLYFYWYKQILGQQMEFLVNFYNGKVMEKSKLFKDQFSVERPDGSYFTLKIQPTALEDSAVYFCASSPRNERLFFGHGTKLSVL.

As to this clone: Mouse gene names apply. The observed sequence ends 1 residue before the CDR3 terminus, with the missing tail filled in from the germline J gene. J is TRBJ2-3 and V is TRBV26; a possible D gene is TRBD1 (5 bases). The length of the CDR3 is 14 residues. The germline gives CDR1 KGHPV, CDR2 FQNQEV (reference sequence). V lost 2 bases and J 3 bases, leaving 9 bases between the germline ends. Partial CDR3 DNA: TGTGCCAGCAGTCTGCAGGGAGGAGCAGAAACGCTGTAT. Translation: CASSLQGGAETLY. The full CDR3 is CASSLQGGAETLYF.

This clone has only a few counts. Germline and genes: mouse. Partial CDR3 DNA: TGTGCCAGCAGCTACTCAGGACAGTCCTATAATTCGCCCCTCTAC. Translated, it gives CASSYSGQSYNSPLY. The whole CDR3 region reads CASSYSGQSYNSPLYF. The gene calls are TRBV4 and TRBJ1-6; tentatively, D is TRBD1 (6 bases). Sequencing ends 1 residue short of the CDR3 end; the germline J gene provides the rest. TRBJ1-6 is annotated as an ORF whose role is uncertain. This CDR3 region has 16 residues. The germline gives CDR1 LGHDT, CDR2 YNNKQL (reference sequence). Deletions cut 3 bases from V and 1 base from J, with 10 bases between.

As to this clone: All gene names here are mouse names. Read sequence stops 1 residue before the CDR3 end, and the germline J gene provides the missing end. The V gene is TRBV26, the J gene TRBJ1-4, with TRBD1 identical over 9 bases. The V segment lost 4 bases and the J segment 7 bases; nucleotides outside the gene matches: 4. The CDR3 has 14 amino acids. CDR1 is KGHPV, CDR2 FQNQEV, per germline (reference sequence). The CDR3 region is CASSRQGGSERLFF. CDR3 DNA (partial): TGTGCCAGCAGTCGACAGGGGGGGAGCGAAAGATTATTT.

Concerning this clone: Genes and germline are mouse. The missing CDR3 end, 1 residue past where the read stops, is filled in from the germline J gene. The rearrangement joins TRBV17 to TRBJ2-1; TRBD2 aligns across 12 bases. CDR3 size: 15 residues. J lost 3 bases, V lost 5 bases, and 2 bases had no gene match. From germline, CDR1 is MNHDT and CDR2 YYDKIL. Partial CDR3 DNA: TGTGCTAGCAGTCGACTGGGGGGGCGCTATGCTGAGCAGTTC. Encoded protein: CASSRLGGRYAEQF. The full CDR3 is CASSRLGGRYAEQFF.

This clone was detected only a few times. Gene names refer to mouse genes. The read gets to within 1 residue of the CDR3 end, and the germline J gene fills in the rest. This rearrangement joins TRBV26 to TRBJ2-5, with TRBD2 as a possible D gene (7 bases). V was shortened by 4 bases and J by 4 bases, with 12 bases between the two germline ends. From germline, CDR1 is KGHPV and CDR2 FQNQEV (reference sequence). The CDR3 is 14 residues long. Partial CDR3 DNA: TGTGCCAGCAGTCGAAGGGGGGCTGAAGACACCCAGTAC. It codes for CASSRRGAEDTQY. The entire CDR3 reads CASSRRGAEDTQYF.

About this clone itself: Each gene name is a mouse one. The CDR3 spells CASSLDFSNERLFF. The DNA read from the CDR3 is TGTGCCAGCTCTCTTGACTTTTCCAACGAAAGATTATTT. V and J are TRBV12-1 and TRBJ1-4; D unclear. The read ends 1 residue before the CDR3 terminus; that terminus is restored from the germline J gene. Germline assignment: CDR1 SGHSN and CDR2 HYEKVE. The V gene lost 1 base and the J gene lost 0 bases, with 5 bases spanning the gap. This CDR3 spans 14 amino acids.

About this clone: Gene names refer to mouse genes. The read falls 1 residue short of the CDR3 end, and the missing part is taken from the germline J gene. J is TRBJ2-5 and V is TRBV31, with D perhaps assigned TRBD1 or TRBD2 (5 bases each). The germline V gene encodes CDR1 GKSSPN and CDR2 SITVG. The CDR3 has 14 residues. The V gene lost 1 base and the J gene lost 0 bases, with 8 bases spanning the gap. The CDR3 loop reads CAWSPRDNQDTQYF. The CDR3 bases that were read are TGTGCCTGGAGTCCCCGGGACAACCAAGACACCCAGTAC.

This clone has a handful of counts. The gene symbols are mouse symbols. Read sequence stops 1 residue before the CDR3 end, and the germline J gene provides the missing end. The chain combines TRBV12-2 with TRBJ2-1, with TRBD2 identical over 12 bases. Germline CDR1 is SGHLS and CDR2 is HYDKME. J was trimmed by 5 bases and V by 0 bases; bases with no gene match: 1. This CDR3 region has 15 residues. CDR3 bases read: TGTGCCAGCTCTCTCGGGACTGGGGGGAATGCTGAGCAGTTC. It is translated as CASSLGTGGNAEQF. The full CDR3 reads CASSLGTGGNAEQFF.

A note on this clone: Gene and germline names: mouse. The read ends 1 residue shy of where the CDR3 ends; the end is completed using the germline J gene. V is TRBV16 and J is TRBJ2-7, with D unclear. Germline V gene lookup returns CDR1 SGHSA and CDR2 FRNQAP. The CDR3 loop spans 12 amino acids. The V and J ends lost 2 bases and 4 bases respectively, with 6 bases between them. The sequenced part of the CDR3 DNA is TGTGCAAGCAGCTTACGAGGTTATGAACAGTAC. Translation: CASSLRGYEQY. The CDR3 as a whole reads CASSLRGYEQYF.

Notes on this clone: Genes and germline come from the mouse. The read terminates 1 residue ahead of where the CDR3 ends, so the germline J gene completes it. V gene TRBV13-2 combines with J gene TRBJ2-7; 9 nucleotides line up with TRBD2. The V gene's germline CDR1 is NNHNN and CDR2 SYGAGS (reference sequence). Trimming cost V 5 bases and J 4 bases; bases outside gene matches: 4. The CDR3 is 13 residues long. The part of the CDR3 DNA that was read is TGTGCCAGCGGCCCTGGGGGGGGGTATGAACAGTAC. Translation: CASGPGGGYEQY. The entire CDR3 protein reads CASGPGGGYEQYF.

This clone was seen a few times. Genes and germline are mouse. The CDR3 end is not reached by the read, which stops 1 residue before it; the germline J gene fills it in. The rearrangement joins TRBV20 to TRBJ2-7, with 9 bases fitting TRBD2. Looked up from germline, CDR1 is GFQATS and CDR2 is STVNSAI. Losses at the gene ends were 6 bases for V and 4 bases for J; bases not matched to a gene: 1. The CDR3 totals 11 residues. CDR3 bases read: TGTGGTGCCGACTGGGGGTATGAACAGTAC. Amino acids: CGADWGYEQY. The full CDR3 protein is CGADWGYEQYF.

As regards this clone: Gene names denote mouse genes. The read finishes 1 residue shy of the CDR3 end, and the germline J gene is used to complete it. The chain employs TRBV26 and TRBJ1-2; TRBD1 is a possible D gene (6 bases). This CDR3 comprises 14 residues. Germline V gene lookup returns CDR1 KGHPV and CDR2 FQNQEV (reference sequence). Trimming removed 0 bases from V and 3 bases from J, with 8 bases in between. CDR3 sequence: CASSLSWGHSDYTF. The CDR3 bases that were read are TGTGCCAGCAGTCTGTCGTGGGGGCACTCCGACTACACC.

This clone was seen a few times. The gene names given are mouse names. The read falls 1 residue short of the CDR3 end, and the missing part is taken from the germline J gene. The rearrangement links TRBV20 to TRBJ2-7; 10 nucleotides align to TRBD1. Germline assignment: CDR1 GFQATS and CDR2 STVNSAI. This CDR3 is 12 amino acids long. Trimming took 5 bases from V and 4 from J; bases not matched to a gene: 2. CDR3 bases read: TGTGGTGCTGGACAGGGGGTTTATGAACAGTAC. Its translation: CGAGQGVYEQY. The CDR3 as a whole reads CGAGQGVYEQYF.

This clone has more than one count but fewer than ten. Mouse gene names apply. The read terminates 1 residue before the CDR3 end, so the remaining end is supplied by the germline J gene. V gene TRBV12-2 combines with J gene TRBJ1-6, with TRBD1 matching over 8 bases. TRBJ1-6 qualifies as an ORF whose function is uncertain. The CDR3 consists of 15 residues. J was trimmed by 7 bases and V by 2 bases; bases with no gene match: 6. Germline V gene data show CDR1 as SGHLS and CDR2 as HYDKME. CDR3 sequence reads: CASSPRTGRNSPLYF. CDR3 bases read: TGTGCCAGCTCTCCCAGGACAGGGAGGAATTCGCCCCTCTAC.